This entry lists 27 T cell receptor beta chains sequenced from one sample in a study of identical twins. Each CDR3 protein is one row after TCRdb ran MiXCR on the 5' RACE reads. The sample carries about 430,000 distinct CDR3 sequences, under 20% recorded once. The sequencing sample was made of naive T cells sorted from blood. These receptor sequences come from a man aged 45-65 years in good health.

In this sample, this clonotype turned up a few times. The gene calls are TRBV9 and TRBJ1-3; D is unresolved. This CDR3 region has 14 residues. V lost 2 bases to trimming and J lost 0 bases, with 6 bases between them. Germline values: CDR1 SGDLS, CDR2 YYNGEE. DNA for the CDR3: TGTGCCAGCAGCGTGAGAGGCTCTGGAAACACCATATATTTT. Amino acid sequence: CASSVRGSGNTIYF.

This clonotype was observed many times. V gene TRBV5-6 combines with J gene TRBJ2-7; D possibly matches TRBD1 or TRBD2 (5 bases each). Trimming removed 3 bases from V and 2 bases from J, with 9 bases in between. Looked up from germline, CDR1 is SGHDT and CDR2 is YYEEEE. The CDR3 length is 13 residues. The CDR3 sequence: CASSSGPPYEQYF. The CDR3 region has the DNA TGTGCCAGCAGCTCGGGACCCCCCTACGAGCAGTACTTC.

J is TRBJ2-1 and V is TRBV3-1, with 9 bases lining up with TRBD2. V was pared by 3 bases and J by 1 base, with 1 base of the junction left unmatched. Germline CDR1 reads LGHDT; CDR2 reads YNNKEL (reference sequence). The CDR3 is 15 residues long. The CDR3 spells CASSHLAGSYNEQFF. Here the CDR3 DNA reads TGTGCCAGCAGCCACCTAGCGGGATCCTACAATGAGCAGTTCTTC.

V gene TRBV5-1 combines with J gene TRBJ2-3, with TRBD2 as a possible D gene (5 bases). V dropped 0 bases and J dropped 5 bases, with 16 bases sitting between them. Looked up from germline, CDR1 is SGHRS and CDR2 is YFSETQ. This CDR3 spans 16 amino acids. CDR3 region: CASSLGSASWRDTQYF. CDR3 nucleotide sequence: TGCGCCAGCAGCTTGGGGTCGGCTAGCTGGCGAGATACGCAGTATTTT.

The chain has TRBV4-2 and TRBJ2-1; 7 bases are shared with TRBD1. V was clipped by 0 bases and J by 2 bases; unmatched bases: 4. Germline V gene data show CDR1 as LGHNA and CDR2 as YNFKEQ. The CDR3 extends over 16 amino acids. CDR3 nucleotides: TGTGCCAGCAGCCAAGAGGCCAGGGGGACCTACAATGAGCAGTTCTTC. Amino acids: CASSQEARGTYNEQFF.

This clonotype was picked up a small number of times. The V and J genes are TRBV5-1 and TRBJ2-3, with D hard to call. The CDR3 loop spans 17 amino acids. The V end was cut by 0 bases, the J end by 0 bases, with 14 bases between. CDR1 is SGHRS and CDR2 is YFSETQ in the germline V gene. The CDR3 nucleotides read TGCGCCAGCAGCTTGGCCTTGGAAACTTCTAGCACAGATACGCAGTATTTT. Protein product: CASSLALETSSTDTQYF. Combining the CDR3 with reference TRBV5-1 and TRBJ2-3 gives the whole variable domain KAGVTQTPRYLIKTRGQQVTLSCSPISGHRSVSWYQQTPGQGLQFLFEYFSETQRNKGNFPGRFSGRQFSNSRSEMNVSTLELGDSALYLCASSLALETSSTDTQYFGPGTRLTVL.

This clonotype was seen repeatedly, ten times or more. This chain connects TRBV6-5 to TRBJ2-1; the D is unclear. Trimming took 4 bases from V and 4 from J, leaving 5 bases between them. The CDR3 is 12 residues long. Germline CDR1 reads MNHEY; CDR2 reads SVGAGI. DNA for the CDR3: TGTGCCAGCAGTTCCCGATACAATGAGCAGTTCTTC. Encoded protein: CASSSRYNEQFF.

This clonotype was detected many times. The chain joins TRBV20-1 to TRBJ2-7; weak D call: TRBD2 (6 bases). With 4 bases removed from V and 0 bases from J, the gap between germline ends came to 22 bases. Looked up from germline, CDR1 is DFQATT and CDR2 is SNEGSKA (reference sequence). CDR3 length: 17 amino acids. The CDR3 sequence is CSAKVAYFGSDSYEQYF. DNA for the CDR3: TGCAGTGCTAAGGTTGCTTATTTCGGGAGTGACTCCTACGAGCAGTACTTC.

This clonotype has a count of ten or more. This chain connects TRBV25-1 to TRBJ1-5; TRBD1 is a possible D gene (6 bases). CDR1 is MGHDK, CDR2 SYGVNS, per germline. The V end lost 6 bases, the J end lost 6 bases, and 12 bases lay between the germline ends. This CDR3 contains 13 residues. Written as DNA, the CDR3 is TGTGCCAGCAGGGGGGCGCCTGGTCAGCCCCAGCATTTT. It is translated as CASRGAPGQPQHF.

This clonotype was observed a few times. The V call is TRBV7-9, the J call TRBJ2-1, with no clear D. The CDR3 loop spans 12 amino acids. Germline V gene data show CDR1 as SEHNR and CDR2 as FQNEAQ (reference sequence). V lost 4 bases to trimming and J lost 8 bases, with 9 bases between them. The CDR3 protein is CASSWSLDEQFF. Here the CDR3 DNA reads TGTGCCAGCAGCTGGAGTTTGGATGAGCAGTTCTTC.

This clonotype was detected a few times. The V call is TRBV10-3, the J call TRBJ2-3; 8 bases fit TRBD2. This CDR3 is 15 amino acids long. With 5 bases clipped from V and 6 bases from J, the junction kept 10 bases outside the gene matches. Germline CDR1 ENHRY, CDR2 SYGVKD. Here the CDR3 reads CAISPTSGGADTQYF. In DNA form, the CDR3 reads TGTGCCATCAGTCCTACTAGCGGTGGTGCGGATACGCAGTATTTT.

This clonotype was counted many times. The genes are TRBV7-2 and TRBJ2-3, with D hard to call. Germline CDR1 and CDR2: SGHTA and FQGNSA. CDR3 size: 16 residues. Trimming took off 4 bases at V and 3 bases at J, with 17 bases between the two ends. The DNA for the CDR3 is TGTGCCAGCAGCTCCGGTCCGTATTACCAAACAGATACGCAGTATTTT. Protein product: CASSSGPYYQTDTQYF.

This clonotype occurred many times. J is TRBJ2-3 and V is TRBV7-9, with D hard to call. Trimming removed 1 base at V and 6 bases at J, with 8 bases between. The CDR3 is made up of 13 amino acids. CDR1 is SEHNR, CDR2 FQNEAQ, per germline (reference sequence). DNA for the CDR3: TGTGCCAGCAGCTTAGGAGAACTGGATACGCAGTATTTT. Translated, it gives CASSLGELDTQYF.

This clonotype was observed at least ten times. J is TRBJ1-6 and V is TRBV7-9; 7 bases line up with TRBD1. The germline V gene encodes CDR1 SEHNR and CDR2 FQNEAQ (reference sequence). Trimming at V came to 4 bases and at J to 2 bases, leaving 8 bases not matched to a gene. The CDR3 spans 17 residues. The CDR3 sequence is CASSSLTGWTYNSPLHF. As DNA, the CDR3 is TGTGCCAGCAGCTCGCTGACAGGGTGGACCTATAATTCACCCCTCCACTTT. The full variable domain, in which reference TRBV7-9 and TRBJ1-6 provide the parts outside the CDR3, is DTGVSQNPRHKITKRGQNVTFRCDPISEHNRLYWYRQTLGQGPEFLTYFQNEAQLEKSRLLSDRFSAERPKGSFSTLEIQRTEQGDSAMYLCASSSLTGWTYNSPLHFGNGTRLTVT.

This clonotype was recorded a few times. The chain employs TRBV7-9 and TRBJ2-3; 7 nucleotides align to TRBD2. CDR3 size: 16 residues. In germline, CDR1 is SEHNR, CDR2 FQNEAQ (reference sequence). Unmatched junction bases numbered 6, after V lost 1 base and J lost 2 bases. CDR3 region: CASSLGAGLYTDTQYF. CDR3 coding DNA: TGTGCCAGCAGCTTAGGAGCGGGACTATACACAGATACGCAGTATTTT.

The chain combines TRBV7-2 with TRBJ2-2; D gene uncertain. Trimming left V 5 bases short and J 5 bases short, with 9 bases between. The germline gives CDR1 SGHTA, CDR2 FQGNSA. This CDR3 comprises 13 residues. CDR3 bases: TGTGCCAGCAGCCCCCAGTCGACCGGGGAGCTGTTTTTT. It codes for CASSPQSTGELFF.

This rearrangement joins TRBV10-3 to TRBJ2-7, with 8 bases fitting TRBD2. CDR3 length: 15 residues. J gave up 6 bases and V 2 bases, and 9 bases lay outside the gene matches. Germline assignment: CDR1 ENHRY and CDR2 SYGVKD. This CDR3 reads CAISESAGGTGEQYF. The CDR3 nucleotides read TGTGCCATCAGTGAGAGCGCGGGAGGAACCGGCGAGCAGTACTTC.

This chain links TRBV6-5 with TRBJ2-1; 8 bases match TRBD2. CDR3 length: 14 amino acids. With 4 bases clipped from V and 6 bases from J, the junction kept 5 bases outside the gene matches. Germline CDR1 MNHEY, CDR2 SVGAGI. The CDR3 spells CASSSGGIGNEQFF. The DNA for the CDR3 is TGTGCCAGCAGTTCGGGGGGGATTGGCAATGAGCAGTTCTTC.

V and J are TRBV5-5 and TRBJ2-3; a weak D match, TRBD1 (5 bases). V was trimmed by 1 base and J by 4 bases, leaving 22 bases between them. The CDR3 covers 18 residues. Germline V gene data show CDR1 as SGHKS and CDR2 as YYEKEE (reference sequence). The CDR3 sequence is CASSLYFRRQGYADTQYF. Written as DNA, the CDR3 is TGTGCCAGCAGCTTGTACTTTAGGCGGCAGGGATACGCAGATACGCAGTATTTT.

The sample holds many counts of this clonotype. The chain employs TRBV11-2 and TRBJ2-1; D not resolved. The CDR3 runs to 17 residues. Germline V gene data show CDR1 as SGHAT and CDR2 as FQNNGV. The V gene lost 5 bases and the J gene lost 0 bases, with 17 bases spanning the gap. CDR3 nucleotide sequence: TGTGCCAGCAGCCCACGGGCCACATATAGCTCCTACAATGAGCAGTTCTTC. Encoded protein: CASSPRATYSSYNEQFF.

The genes are TRBV18 and TRBJ2-5; the match to TRBD1 covers 7 bases. Germline trimming cut 1 base from V and 2 bases from J; bases unmatched to any gene: 7. The germline V gene has CDR1 KGHSH and CDR2 LQKENI. This CDR3 has 16 amino acids. CDR3 residues: CASSPQIGGRQETQYF. DNA for the CDR3: TGTGCCAGCTCACCACAAATAGGGGGCAGGCAAGAGACCCAGTACTTC.

The sample holds a few counts of this clonotype. This chain uses TRBV5-4 with TRBJ2-7; TRBD1 matches at 10 bases. This CDR3 contains 16 residues. Per the germline V gene, CDR1 is SGHNT and CDR2 is YYREEE (reference sequence). After removal of 3 bases from V and 1 base from J, the junction contained 7 bases not matched to a gene. For the CDR3, the DNA is TGTGCCAGCAGCTCCGCGTGGGACAGGGGATCCTACGAGCAGTACTTC. It translates to CASSSAWDRGSYEQYF.

The V gene is TRBV20-1, the J gene TRBJ2-7; 10 bases are a match to TRBD2. Germline CDR1 and CDR2: DFQATT and SNEGSKA (reference sequence). This CDR3 region has 14 residues. Trimming cost V 1 base and J 3 bases; bases outside gene matches: 3. The CDR3 spells CSARGTSGNYEQYF. The CDR3 nucleotides read TGCAGTGCTAGAGGGACTAGCGGAAACTACGAGCAGTACTTC.

The gene calls are TRBV15 and TRBJ1-3, with TRBD1 as a possible D gene (5 bases). Trimming removed 3 bases at V and 15 bases at J, with 15 bases between. Germline CDR1 is LNHNV and CDR2 is YYDKDF (reference sequence). This CDR3 comprises 12 residues. CDR3 nucleotides: TGTGCCACCAGCAGGGCCTCGGACACCCAATATTTT. Amino acid sequence: CATSRASDTQYF.

This chain connects TRBV6-5 to TRBJ2-5; possible D gene TRBD2, 6 bases. CDR1 and CDR2 from the germline V gene are MNHEY and SVGAGI. V gave up 0 bases and J gave up 10 bases, with 15 bases separating them. The CDR3 covers 14 residues. For the CDR3, the DNA is TGTGCCAGCAGTTACTCGGGAGGAGTGGCTTACCAGTACTTC. Translating it yields CASSYSGGVAYQYF.

This clonotype has ten or more counts. The chain employs TRBV27 and TRBJ2-7, with 10 bases identical to TRBD1. With 5 bases clipped from V and 2 bases from J, the junction kept 6 bases outside the gene matches. This CDR3 has 15 amino acids. The germline V gene encodes CDR1 MNHEY and CDR2 SMNVEV (reference sequence). CDR3 coding DNA: TGTGCCAGCAGTCCCGGGACAGGGGAGACCTACGAGCAGTACTTC. This sequence encodes CASSPGTGETYEQYF.

The chain joins TRBV5-1 to TRBJ2-6; no firm D call. The V end was cut by 4 bases, the J end by 0 bases, with 20 bases between. This CDR3 has 19 residues. CDR1 and CDR2 from the germline V gene are SGHRS and YFSETQ. This CDR3 reads CASSASTVNPSSGANVLTF. The CDR3 DNA reads as TGCGCCAGCAGCGCCTCAACAGTAAATCCCAGCTCTGGGGCCAACGTCCTGACTTTC.